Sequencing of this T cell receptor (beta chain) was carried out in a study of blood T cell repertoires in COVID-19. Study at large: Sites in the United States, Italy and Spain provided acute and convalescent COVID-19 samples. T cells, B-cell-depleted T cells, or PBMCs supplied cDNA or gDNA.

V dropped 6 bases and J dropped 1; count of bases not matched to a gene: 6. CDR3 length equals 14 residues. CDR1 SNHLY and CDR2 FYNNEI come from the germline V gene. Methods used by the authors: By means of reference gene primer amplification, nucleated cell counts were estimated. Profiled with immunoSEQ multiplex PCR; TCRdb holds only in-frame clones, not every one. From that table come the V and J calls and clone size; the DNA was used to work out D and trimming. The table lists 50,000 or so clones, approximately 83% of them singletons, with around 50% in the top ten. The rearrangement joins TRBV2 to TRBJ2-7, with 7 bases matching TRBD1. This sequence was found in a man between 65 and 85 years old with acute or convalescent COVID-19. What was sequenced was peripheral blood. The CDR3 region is CASRLQGQSYEQYF. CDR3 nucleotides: TGTGCCAGCAGACTACAGGGGCAATCCTACGAGCAGTACTTC.